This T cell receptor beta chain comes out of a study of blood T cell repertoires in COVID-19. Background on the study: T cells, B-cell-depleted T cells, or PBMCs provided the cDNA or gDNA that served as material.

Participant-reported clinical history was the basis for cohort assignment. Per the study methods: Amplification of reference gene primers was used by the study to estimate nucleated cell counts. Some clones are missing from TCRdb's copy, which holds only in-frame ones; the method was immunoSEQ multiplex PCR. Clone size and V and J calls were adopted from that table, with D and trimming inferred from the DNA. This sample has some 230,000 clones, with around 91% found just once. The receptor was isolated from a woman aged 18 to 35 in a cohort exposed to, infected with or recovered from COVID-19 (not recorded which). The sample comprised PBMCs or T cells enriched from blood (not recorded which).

CDR3 sequence (DNA): TGTGCCAGCAGCACCCCGACTACCCTTTGGACCCAGTACTTC. Translated, it gives CASSTPTTLWTQYF. V gene TRBV5-5 combines with J gene TRBJ2-5, with D tentatively TRBD2 (5 bases). CDR3 length: 14 amino acids. Germline values: CDR1 SGHKS, CDR2 YYEKEE (reference sequence). The V end lost 4 bases, the J end lost 7 bases, and 17 bases lay between the germline ends.